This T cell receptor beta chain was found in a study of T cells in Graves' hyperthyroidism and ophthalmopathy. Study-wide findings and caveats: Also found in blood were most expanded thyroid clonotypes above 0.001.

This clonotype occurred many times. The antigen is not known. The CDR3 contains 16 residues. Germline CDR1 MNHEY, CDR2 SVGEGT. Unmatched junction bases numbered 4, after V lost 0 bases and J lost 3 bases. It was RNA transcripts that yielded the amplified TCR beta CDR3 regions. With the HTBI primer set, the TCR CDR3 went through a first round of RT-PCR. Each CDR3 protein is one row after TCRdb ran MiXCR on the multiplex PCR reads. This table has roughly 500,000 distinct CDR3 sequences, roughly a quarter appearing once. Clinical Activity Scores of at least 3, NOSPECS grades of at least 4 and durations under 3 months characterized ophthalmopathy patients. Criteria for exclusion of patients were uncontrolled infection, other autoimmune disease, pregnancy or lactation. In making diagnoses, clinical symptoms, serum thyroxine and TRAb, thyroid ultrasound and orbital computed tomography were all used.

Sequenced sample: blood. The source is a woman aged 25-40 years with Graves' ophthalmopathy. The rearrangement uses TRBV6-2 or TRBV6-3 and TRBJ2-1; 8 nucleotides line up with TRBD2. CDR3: CASSYSFLAGYNEQFF. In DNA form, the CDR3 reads TGTGCCAGCAGTTACTCGTTCCTAGCGGGCTACAATGAGCAGTTCTTC.